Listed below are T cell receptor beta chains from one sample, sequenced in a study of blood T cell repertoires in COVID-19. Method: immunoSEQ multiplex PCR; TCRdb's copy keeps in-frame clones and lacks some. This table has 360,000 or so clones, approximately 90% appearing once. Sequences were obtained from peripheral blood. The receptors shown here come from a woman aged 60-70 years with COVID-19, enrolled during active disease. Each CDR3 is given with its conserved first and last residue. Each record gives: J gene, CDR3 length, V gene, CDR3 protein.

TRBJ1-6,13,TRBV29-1,CSVGFGEGSPLHF
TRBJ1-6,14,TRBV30,CAWGVDRPGSPLHF
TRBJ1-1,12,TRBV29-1,CSVEDGGGAAFF
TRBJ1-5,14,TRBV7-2,CASSSALRGQPQHF
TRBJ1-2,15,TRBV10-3,CAISVRTPDRYGYTF
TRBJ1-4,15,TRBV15,CATSRDAGGLEKLFF
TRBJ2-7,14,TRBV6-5,CASRPPGPSQKQYF
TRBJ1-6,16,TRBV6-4,CASFRQGSSYNSPLHF
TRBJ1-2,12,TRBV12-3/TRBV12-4,CASSQATYGYTF
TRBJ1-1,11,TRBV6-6,CASSFRVSAFF
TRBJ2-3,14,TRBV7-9,CASSSTLRGDTQYF
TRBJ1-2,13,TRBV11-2,CASSGEGVYGYTF
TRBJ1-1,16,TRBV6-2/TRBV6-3,CASSPSGTGMNTEAFF
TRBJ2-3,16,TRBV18,CASSPRLAGLADTQYF
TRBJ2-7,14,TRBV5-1,CASSATGGGYEQYF
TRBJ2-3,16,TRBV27,CAAAQGTSGGTDTQYF
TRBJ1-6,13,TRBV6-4,CASRGGYNSPLHF
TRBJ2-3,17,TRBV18,CASSPRYGGLGTDTQYF
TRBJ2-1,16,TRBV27,CASSFWKRGVDNEQFF
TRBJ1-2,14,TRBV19,CASSDRGPPYGYTF
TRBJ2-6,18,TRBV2,CASSGLSGGSSGANVLTF
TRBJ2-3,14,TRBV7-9,CASRDAARTDTQYF
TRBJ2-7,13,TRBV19,CASSDRGSYEQYF
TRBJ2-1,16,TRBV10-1,CASSESTGTLDNEQFF
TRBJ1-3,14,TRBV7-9,CASSFGTASNTIYF
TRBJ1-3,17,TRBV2,CASSITGTGGGGNTIYF
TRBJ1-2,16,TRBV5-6,CASSFGQGLSGHGYTF
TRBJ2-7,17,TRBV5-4,CASSFSPTNRGIDEQYF
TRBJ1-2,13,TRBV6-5,CASKGQTLYGYTF
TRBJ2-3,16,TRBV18,CASSPRTSGRTDTQYF
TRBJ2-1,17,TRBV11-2,CASSLALSGGIYNEQFF
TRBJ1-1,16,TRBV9,CASSRRTGKSSTEAFF